Here is one T cell receptor beta chain with its context. The clone's antigen remains unknown. No much larger clone exists at a distance of one base, and base qualities are not known. The germline V gene provides CDR1 SGHAT and CDR2 FQNNGV. The CDR3 starts with the cysteine, ends with the phenylalanine, and has 14 residues. The entry retains the CDR3 DNA only, 42 bases that are in frame from base 1. V and J are truncated by 6 bases and 1 base respectively, leaving an intervening sequence of 13 bases. The cohort consisted of 650 to 700 healthy bone marrow donors. Cohort members were all nominally healthy when sampled, although unrecorded immune exposures were likely present. The donor tested CMV seronegative and was one of the 352 seronegative cohort members. A peripheral blood sample was collected from each donor, and TCR beta sequencing was performed on peripheral blood mononuclear cells. The Qiagen DNeasy Blood Extraction Kit was used to extract genomic DNA from the blood cell samples.

Libraries were constructed by the immunoSEQ multiplex PCR assay. A mixture of 60 forward primers for TCR Vbeta segments and 13 reverse primers for TCR Jbeta segments was used in the multiplex PCR. A multiplex PCR assay on genomic DNA amplified the CDR3 region of rearranged TCR beta genes. The amplified TCR beta libraries were sequenced on the Illumina HiSeq System as 87-base-pair reads. From the authors' description of their analysis: A later analysis counted about 82 million unique TCR beta chains across the 550 to 750 repertoires, and 9 million to 14 million of these chains were shared by at least two donors. Raw reads were error-corrected and collapsed into unique sequences by a nearest-neighbor algorithm in which closely related sequences were merged to remove PCR and sequencing errors. CDR3 sequences were aligned to IMGT reference sequences to assign V, D and J gene segments. For a sequence to be retained, at least a six-nucleotide match to both a V gene segment and a J gene segment was required. A rearrangement counted as productive if the CDR3 had no stop codons and remained in frame with V and J, and every other rearrangement counted as non-productive. Following IMGT convention, CDR3 was defined as the stretch from the second conserved V-encoded cysteine to the conserved J-encoded phenylalanine. In an earlier analysis of more than 550 of the donors, sequences lacking an unambiguous match to a single V gene segment were excluded. In an earlier analysis of approximately 610 of the donors, V segments were called functional above 56.7% productive rearrangements and were called segregating when the between-donor standard deviation exceeded 5%. A statistical classification framework was developed to diagnose cytomegalovirus status using the catalog of TCR beta chain sequences. A later analysis assigned V and J genes by comparing TCR nucleotide sequences with IMGT/GENE-DB human TR gene sequences. Using the TCRdist pipeline, a later analysis assigned CDR3 sequences along with most-parsimonious VDJ recombination scenarios. A later analysis defined each TCR beta chain by its CDR3 amino acid sequence plus V-gene family, and excluded reads lacking a unique V-gene family. In a later analysis, nearly 600 highly shared, low-generation-probability nucleotide sequences were removed to address suspected cross-contamination and a sequencing artifact. In a later analysis, a clonal expansion index was calculated for each public chain from normalized within-repertoire ranks of inferred template counts. Generation probabilities in a later analysis came from a VDJ recombination model fitted to out-of-frame rearrangements, and those results were checked against IGoR. In a later analysis, TCR-TCR, TCR-HLA and TCR-CMV co-occurrence was scored with hypergeometric tests, and a repertoire-size bias correction was applied to TCR pairs. False discovery rates were estimated in a later analysis by permuting HLA or CMV assignments 20 times. In a later analysis, co-occurring TCRs were grouped with DBSCAN, and TCRdist sequence similarity was added when clustering was performed within HLA-allele-positive subsets. Co-occurrence clustering excluded repertoires with fewer than 30,000 or more than 120,000 public chains, plus five with anomalous nucleotide sharing. TCRdb obtained this table from immuneACCESS and retained in-frame rearrangements with V and J assigned. These tables miss some clones; where compared with another copy, unresolved V genes account for less than half of the shortfall, and the remainder is unexplained. The V and J calls and clone size are taken from that table; D and trimming were inferred from the DNA. This sample lists around 210,000 clones; more than 75% were detected once. The biggest ten clones account for 0.2% to 0.25% of the sample.

These data originate in a study of cytomegalovirus exposure and HLA in healthy donors (dated by TCRdb to 2016 to 2017). At the level of the whole study: According to an earlier analysis of a few hundred of the donors, about 179 million T cells yielded approximately 120 million unique TCR beta sequences and 276 Gb of sequence data. In a later analysis, previously published TCR beta repertoires from hundreds of donors were re-analyzed and high-resolution HLA genotyping was added so that TCR occurrence patterns could be studied. To predict cytomegalovirus infection status, the study brought together high-throughput TCR immunosequencing, statistical association of individual TCRs with disease status, and machine learning. Of the 300 to 500 genotyped donors, less than 85% were placed in the genetic ancestry cluster associated with self-reported Caucasian donors. In a later genetic analysis, genome-wide SNP genotypes for about 65% of the roughly 670 donors were used, and that subset was treated as a discovery cohort. Four or five DR-DQ haplotypes were handled as single units for association and clustering, since linkage in the cohort was strong. Roughly 300 gigabases of sequencing data and tens of millions of unique TCR sequences were included in an early release covering several hundred HLA-typed donors. Donor age, sex, ethnicity and CMV serostatus were compiled together with the repertoire data. The number of typed donors differed by locus: roughly 620-630 for A, B, C, DRB1 and DQB1; 500 to 550 for DQA1; some 610 for DPA1; and 400 to 480 for DPB1. The later analysis used no new phenotypic data to find candidate immune exposures, relying instead on TCR beta sequences and their occurrence across donors. On average, around 230,000 unique TCR beta nucleotide sequences were sequenced per donor among 398 genotyped donors of the cohort, with about 17% of those sequences being non-productive. In an earlier analysis of roughly 600 of the donors, high-throughput TCR beta sequencing was used to judge whether each TCR beta V gene segment behaved as functional or pseudogenic. Using immunosequencing, the study profiled T cell repertoires from 666 subjects and related those repertoires to cytomegalovirus serostatus. Every discovery cohort repertoire had been produced on one sequencing platform. Along with the approximately 600-subject first cohort, a separate validation cohort of over 90 different subjects was used. HLA typing covered class I and class II loci at four-digit resolution. The study was designed to test whether signatures of past pathogen exposure could be identified by cataloging public T cell receptors.

Beyond this particular receptor, the publication reports: According to a later analysis, most CMV-associated TCR beta chains appeared to be HLA-restricted, and the HLA associations seemed to be driven largely by CMV exposure. Compared with equally common non-associated chains, HLA-associated TCR beta chains in a later analysis were more clonally expanded and had lower generation probabilities. In both the original and validation cohorts, the classifier was reported to diagnose cytomegalovirus status with high specificity and sensitivity. In vitro tests confirmed that a few of the cytomegalovirus-associated TCR beta chains recognize cytomegalovirus antigens. Several of the top co-occurrence clusters appeared to be linked to parvovirus B19, influenza, CMV and Epstein-Barr virus, according to a later analysis. The authors suggested that the approach could potentially be generalized to other disease states and immunological phenotypes. A cluster of highly shared sequence variants was judged likely to be a technical artifact of the sequencing pipeline. A total of 150 to 200 TCR beta chains were listed by the study as associated with cytomegalovirus. A further reported finding was that TCR beta sequences accurately predicted the HLA-A and HLA-B alleles for most subjects in the first cohort. At a false discovery rate of 0.05, a later analysis linked some 17,000 TCR beta sequences to specific HLA alleles. The 87-base-pair reads could not distinguish some IMGT-functional V segments, including TRBV6-2 and TRBV6-3, so those segments were excluded. Linkage disequilibrium might explain the correlated functional status among segregating V segments, but an unknown experimental factor could not be ruled out. Because HLA typing was missing for some donors at each locus, association tests included only the typed subset. Most TCR sequences were seen in very few donors, while some public TCRs were found in many individuals. Because counts were too low, approximately 18 rarely observed V segments, including chromosome 9 orphons, were excluded from the earlier analysis of around 640 of the donors. Presence/absence analyses assumed roughly uniform sequencing depth across donors, an assumption that may not hold. A later genetic analysis reported fewer N-insertions in productive TCRs among donors in an Asian-associated ancestry cluster than the approximately 700-donor mean. A later analysis found that TCR association rates varied across HLA loci, with DRB1 alleles showing the most associated TCRs and HLA-C alleles the fewest. In an earlier analysis of more than 500 of the donors, most TCR beta V segments appeared in productive rearrangements about 90% or about 30% of the time, broadly matching IMGT annotations. Strong co-occurrence of HLA alleles, especially DR and DQ, made assigning TCR associations to individual alleles difficult. The cohort was sequenced for TCR beta chains only, and without alpha or paired-chain data the features that could be detected were limited. For the cohort, immune exposure information was limited to CMV serostatus. V-gene and J-gene trimming of TCR beta chains was associated with a missense DCLRE1C variant in a later genetic analysis, and the association was replicated in an independent cohort.

The source of this sequence is a girl aged 2-10 years in good health and CMV-seronegative. The source material was PBMCs. The sequence joins TRBV11-2 to TRBJ2-7; tentative D gene TRBD2, with 6 bases matching. The DNA sequence is TGTGCCAGCAGACCAACGGAGGGTTCCTACGAGCAGTACTTC. It translates to CASRPTEGSYEQYF.